This T cell receptor beta chain comes out of a study of CD8+ T cells in alopecia areata (dated by TCRdb to 2017 to 2018). Regarding the research as a whole: The treated patients took part in an open-label pilot trial in which moderate-to-severe alopecia areata was treated with oral tofacitinib at 5 to 10 mg twice daily. TCRbeta CDR3 regions were amplified by immunoSEQ multiplex PCR using 35 Vbeta forward and 13 Jbeta reverse primers. RNA was obtained with the PAXgene miRNA kit for fixed scalp, the miRNeasy kit for PBMCs, and the RNeasy kit for mouse skin. Biopsies were taken from tofacitinib-treated patients at baseline and at 4 and 24 weeks of treatment, and a later scalp biopsy was taken in several of the tofacitinib-treated patients. In humans, TCRbeta sequencing was performed on scalp tissue and on sorted CD4+ and CD8+ peripheral blood T cells from healthy controls and from patients with patchy or totalis/universalis alopecia areata. Patients received tofacitinib for 6 to 18 months and were then followed off drug for 6 months to check for delayed response and recurrence. Clonality in the scalp was compared among normal scalp (n=4), patchy alopecia areata scalp (n=8), and alopecia totalis/universalis scalp (n=8). To study T cell clonal expansion in alopecia areata, the researchers applied high-throughput TCRbeta sequencing to both the C3H/HeJ mouse model and human patients. Study-wide findings and limitations: Lesional scalp, especially in alopecia totalis/universalis, showed higher clonality and more expanded CD8+ clones than normal scalp, suggesting antigenic drive. Resident alphabeta T cells in normal human skin are also sequenced, complicating scalp TCR repertoire analysis, unlike mouse skin dominated by gammadelta T cells. Shared TCR sequences between patients were less evident than in mice, which may be partly attributable to HLA diversity in the patient population.

Note on this clone: What antigen it recognizes has not been identified. Base quality data are lacking; no much larger clone is found one base away.

Taken from the germline V gene, the CDR1 and CDR2 loops are MGHRA and YSYEKL. Deletion took 2 bases off V and 3 bases off J, with a span of 8 bases between the germline ends. The CDR3, cysteine through phenylalanine, is 14 amino acids long. The DNA shown is the 42-base CDR3, in frame from base 1. What this sample's time point label stands for: baseline before oral tofacitinib. Lesional scalp punch biopsies and peripheral blood were collected from alopecia areata patients. After PBMCs were isolated by density centrifugation and stained for CD3, CD4 and CD8, a FACSAria was used to sort CD4+ and CD8+ T cells. Library construction relied on the immunoSEQ multiplex PCR assay. To provide template for TCR sequencing, every sample had RNA extracted and reverse transcribed into cDNA. SuperScript III was used for first-strand cDNA synthesis, primed with a 2:1 mix of oligo-dT and random hexamers. A synthetic immune receptor repertoire was used to gauge amplification bias, and whatever bias remained was removed computationally. As for the original processing: After raw reads were preprocessed to remove errors, the CDR3 was defined following IMGT conventions as running from the conserved cysteine to phenylalanine. Clonality was computed by normalizing Shannon entropy by log2 of the number of productive unique TCRs and subtracting the result from 1. CD4 or CD8 identity of scalp clones was inferred by cross-referencing scalp TCRbeta sequences with sorted blood CD4 and CD8 repertoires. TCRdb holds this immuneACCESS table with in-frame rearrangements only. Some clones are missing; in checked studies, unresolved V genes explain under half, and the rest has no known cause. The V and J calls and clone size come from that table; D and trimming were worked out from the DNA. For this sample the table gives about 150,000 clones, of which 50% to 65% were detected only once. The ten largest make up less than 20% of the sample.

The chain was built from TRBV4-1 and TRBJ2-1; the D gene is perhaps TRBD2, on 5 matching bases. The clonotype was recovered from a human donor with alopecia areata. Material: CD8+ T cells sorted from blood, obtained at week 0. The sequenced DNA: TGCGCCAGCAGCCAAAAACTAGGCTACAATGAGCAGTTCTTC. It encodes CASSQKLGYNEQFF.